This T cell receptor (beta chain) appears in the sequencing data of a study of T cells in Graves' hyperthyroidism and ophthalmopathy. It was RNA transcripts that yielded the amplified TCR beta CDR3 regions. Researchers ran a first-round RT-PCR on the TCR CDR3 using the HTBI primer set. TCRdb reprocessed the multiplex PCR reads with MiXCR, giving one entry per CDR3 protein. The sample has about 400,000 distinct CDR3 sequences, roughly 15% seen once. The CDR3 is 19 residues long. V shed 0 bases and J shed 5 bases, with 25 bases lying between them. Germline CDR1 and CDR2: MNHEY and SVGEGT. Specimen: blood. This chain connects TRBV6-2 or TRBV6-3 to TRBJ1-1, with a possible D match to TRBD1 (5 bases). The TCR was taken from a man between 18 and 29 years old with Graves' ophthalmopathy. In DNA form, the CDR3 reads TGTGCCAGCAGTTACTCGAGAGAGTTGCCTACCCAAGGGGAGACTGAAGCTTTCTTT. Protein: CASSYSRELPTQGETEAFF.